Below, 17 T cell receptor beta chains from the same sample are listed, as sequenced in a study of blood T cells in healthy people across ages. Combining a sample-barcoded 5' primer with a J-beta primer mix, a second PCR ran for roughly 7 to 12 cycles. One entry per CDR3 protein, called by TCRdb with MiXCR from the 5' RACE reads. The repertoire has roughly 1.9 million distinct CDR3 sequences, roughly 43% of them found once; the top ten carry roughly 23%. Sequenced input: blood. Receptors originate from a human donor in good health.

V is TRBV5-1 and J is TRBJ2-2; 10 bases are shared with TRBD2. The germline V gene encodes CDR1 SGHRS and CDR2 YFSETQ. The CDR3 covers 15 residues. The V segment lost 2 bases and the J segment 6 bases; nucleotides outside the gene matches: 4. The CDR3 reads CASSLLAGSSGELFF. The CDR3 coding sequence is TGCGCCAGCAGCTTACTAGCGGGGAGTTCCGGGGAGCTGTTTTTT.

Comments on this clonotype: A read error may produce the germline difference seen at one junction end. The V and J genes are TRBV2 and TRBJ2-1, with TRBD2 matching over 8 bases. CDR3 length: 16 residues. The germline gives CDR1 SNHLY, CDR2 FYNNEI. The chain's CDR3 is CTSSVTSVSSYNEQFF. In nucleotides, the CDR3 is TGTACCAGCAGTGTGACTAGCGTAAGCTCCTACAATGAGCAGTTCTTC.

As regards this clonotype: At one end, the junction sequence differs from germline, possibly due to a read error. The gene calls are TRBV9 and TRBJ2-3, with D hard to call. CDR3 length: 14 residues. CDR1 is SGDLS, CDR2 YYNGEE, per germline. Here the CDR3 reads CASSDPSVLGTQYF. In DNA form, the CDR3 reads TGTGCTAGCAGCGACCCCTCAGTGCTAGGTACGCAGTATTTT.

The chain is built from TRBV14 and TRBJ1-2, with a possible D match to TRBD1 (5 bases). CDR1 SGHDN and CDR2 FVKESK come from the germline V gene. CDR3 size: 17 residues. The germline V and J ends were trimmed by 5 bases and 1 base, with 20 bases remaining between them. The CDR3 DNA reads TGTGCCAGCAGCAAGGCCAGGGTTCTCTTCGGTAACTATGGCTACACCTTC. This sequence encodes CASSKARVLFGNYGYTF.

This chain links TRBV9 with TRBJ1-1; D possibly corresponds to TRBD1 (5 bases). Germline lookup yields CDR1 SGDLS and CDR2 YYNGEE. Trimming removed 0 bases at V and 2 bases at J, with 11 bases between. This CDR3 has 15 residues. Here the CDR3 reads CASSVGWGFNTEAFF. The CDR3 region has the DNA TGTGCCAGCAGCGTAGGCTGGGGGTTTAACACTGAAGCTTTCTTT.

The V and J genes are TRBV6-1 and TRBJ2-7, with D maybe TRBD1 (5 bases). This CDR3 has 15 residues. V was trimmed by 4 bases and J by 2 bases, leaving 15 bases between them. Germline V gene lookup returns CDR1 MNHNS and CDR2 SASEGT. The DNA for the CDR3 is TGTGCCAGCAGTGGCCCAGGGTCATCTCCCTACGAGCAGTACTTC. Translated, it gives CASSGPGSSPYEQYF.

This clonotype has more than one count but fewer than ten. V gene TRBV2 combines with J gene TRBJ2-2; D uncertain. The V end was cut by 7 bases, the J end by 6 bases, with 15 bases between. This CDR3 is 14 amino acids long. CDR1 and CDR2 from the germline V gene are SNHLY and FYNNEI. The CDR3 region is CASIWTPESGELFF. CDR3 DNA: TGTGCCAGCATATGGACCCCTGAGTCCGGGGAGCTGTTTTTT.

Worth noting for this clonotype: This may arise from a read error, as a much more abundant clone is one base away. This chain connects TRBV29-1 to TRBJ2-7; D not certain. The CDR3 runs 12 residues. Germline CDR1 is SQVTM and CDR2 is ANQGSEA. CDR3 residues: CSGEDGPYEQYF. The CDR3 bases are TGCAGCGGTGAAGACGGGCCCTACGAGCAGTACTTC.

The chain couples TRBV6-5 to TRBJ2-3; the D is unclear. V lost 8 bases and J 1 base, leaving 16 bases between the germline ends. This CDR3 region has 15 residues. CDR1 is MNHEY and CDR2 is SVGAGI in the germline V gene. This chain's CDR3 is CASGVPQAGTDTQYF. In nucleotides, the CDR3 is TGTGCCAGCGGGGTCCCTCAAGCAGGCACAGATACGCAGTATTTT.

The chain couples TRBV3-1 to TRBJ1-5; 8 nucleotides align to TRBD1. Per the germline V gene, CDR1 is LGHDT and CDR2 is YNNKEL (reference sequence). The V and J ends lost 2 bases and 5 bases, in that order; junction bases with no gene match: 5. CDR3 length equals 15 residues. The CDR3 here is CASSQQGAGDQPQHF. In DNA form, the CDR3 reads TGTGCCAGCAGCCAACAGGGGGCAGGAGATCAGCCCCAGCATTTT.

In its sample, this clonotype was seen a few times. The chain carries TRBV28 and TRBJ2-4; 7 nucleotides align to TRBD1. Germline V gene lookup returns CDR1 MDHEN and CDR2 SYDVKM. The V gene end was trimmed by 6 bases and the J gene end by 7 bases; junction bases not matched to a gene: 15. The CDR3 sequence is 16 residues long. The CDR3 sequence is CASSSNRKGAWNIQYF. CDR3 nucleotide sequence: TGTGCCAGCAGCTCCAACCGAAAGGGGGCATGGAACATTCAGTACTTC.

The CDR3 DNA reads TGCGCCAGCAGCTTGGTGCCGAGCGGGCGGGGGGGCACTAGTGAGCAGTTCTTC. This encodes CASSLVPSGRGGTSEQFF. The chain carries TRBV5-1 and TRBJ2-1; 9 bases match TRBD2. Germline values: CDR1 SGHRS, CDR2 YFSETQ. The V gene end was trimmed by 0 bases and the J gene end by 9 bases; junction bases not matched to a gene: 16. The CDR3 has 18 residues. Combining the CDR3 with reference TRBV5-1 and TRBJ2-1 gives the whole variable domain KAGVTQTPRYLIKTRGQQVTLSCSPISGHRSVSWYQQTPGQGLQFLFEYFSETQRNKGNFPGRFSGRQFSNSRSEMNVSTLELGDSALYLCASSLVPSGRGGTSEQFFGPGTRLTVL.

The chain joins TRBV7-2 to TRBJ2-7; a weak D match, TRBD2 (6 bases). Germline CDR1 reads SGHTA; CDR2 reads FQGNSA. The CDR3 contains 14 residues. Trimming took 2 bases from V and 10 from J, leaving 18 bases between them. This CDR3 reads CASSLKEGSRTQYF. The CDR3 coding sequence is TGTGCCAGCAGCTTAAAGGAGGGTAGCAGAACCCAGTACTTC.

This rearrangement joins TRBV29-1 to TRBJ1-1, with unresolved D. CDR3 length: 13 amino acids. V was shortened by 3 bases and J by 2 bases, with 10 bases between the two germline ends. Germline CDR1 and CDR2: SQVTM and ANQGSEA. CDR3 DNA sequence: TGCAGCGTTGAGGGCGACTTTAACACTGAAGCTTTCTTT. This encodes CSVEGDFNTEAFF.

A word on this clonotype: One junction end disagrees with the germline gene, perhaps due to a read error. CDR3: CASSVDRYGYTF. The CDR3 nucleotides are TGCGCCAGCAGCGTGGACAGATATGGCTACACCTTC. This sequence joins TRBV5-6 and TRBJ1-2; D might be TRBD1 (6 bases). The CDR3 runs 12 residues. Germline CDR1 is SGHDT and CDR2 is YYEEEE.

This clonotype occurred many times. This chain connects TRBV28 to TRBJ2-7, with D possibly matching TRBD1 (6 bases). The germline V gene encodes CDR1 MDHEN and CDR2 SYDVKM. V was shortened by 6 bases and J by 9 bases, with 24 bases between the two germline ends. CDR3 length: 15 residues. CDR3: CASSPLGGDHGRQYF. CDR3 DNA: TGTGCCAGCAGCCCCCTTGGGGGCGACCATGGGCGGCAGTACTTC.

The V and J genes are TRBV7-8 and TRBJ1-5, with TRBD1 matching 10 bases. The CDR3 has 15 residues. Looked up from germline, CDR1 is SGHVS and CDR2 is FQNEAQ. Trimming at V came to 4 bases and at J to 5 bases, leaving 5 bases not matched to a gene. CDR3 sequence: CASSSQTGGDQPQHF. Written as DNA, the CDR3 is TGTGCCAGCAGCTCCCAGACAGGGGGCGATCAGCCCCAGCATTTT.